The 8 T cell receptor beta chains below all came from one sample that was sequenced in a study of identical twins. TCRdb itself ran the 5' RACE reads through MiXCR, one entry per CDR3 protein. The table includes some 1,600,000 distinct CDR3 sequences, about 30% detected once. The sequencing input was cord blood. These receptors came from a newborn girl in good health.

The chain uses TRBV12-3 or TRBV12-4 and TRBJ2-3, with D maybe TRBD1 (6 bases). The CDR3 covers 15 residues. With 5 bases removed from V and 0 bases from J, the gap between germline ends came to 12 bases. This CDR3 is CASSVQGWSTDTQYF. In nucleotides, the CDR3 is TGTGCCAGCAGTGTACAGGGCTGGAGCACAGATACGCAGTATTTT.

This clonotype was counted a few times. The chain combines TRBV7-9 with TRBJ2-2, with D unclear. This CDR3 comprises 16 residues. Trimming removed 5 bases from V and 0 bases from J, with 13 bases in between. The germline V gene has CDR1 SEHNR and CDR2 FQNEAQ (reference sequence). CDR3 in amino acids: CASSPKGLSNTGELFF. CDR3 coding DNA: TGTGCCAGCAGCCCGAAAGGCCTCTCGAACACCGGGGAGCTGTTTTTT.

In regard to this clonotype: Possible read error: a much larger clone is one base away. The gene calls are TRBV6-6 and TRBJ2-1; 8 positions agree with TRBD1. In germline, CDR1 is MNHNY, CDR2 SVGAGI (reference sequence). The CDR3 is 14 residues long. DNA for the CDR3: TGTGCCAGCAGTTACAGGACAGGGTACAATGGGCAGTTCTTC. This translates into CASSYRTGYNGQFF.

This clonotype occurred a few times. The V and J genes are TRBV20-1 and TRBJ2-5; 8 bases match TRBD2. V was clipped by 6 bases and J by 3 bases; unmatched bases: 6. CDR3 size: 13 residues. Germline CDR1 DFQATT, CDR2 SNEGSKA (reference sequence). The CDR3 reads CSAPRGGEETQYF. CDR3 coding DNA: TGCAGTGCCCCTCGGGGGGGAGAAGAGACCCAGTACTTC.

DNA of the CDR3: TGTGCCAGCAGCTTCACTAGCGGGAGATTAGAGACCCAGTACTTC. The encoded protein is CASSFTSGRLETQYF. The chain has TRBV7-2 and TRBJ2-5; the match to TRBD2 covers 11 bases. The ends lost 3 bases at V and 4 bases at J; junction bases unmatched: 4. CDR1 is SGHTA and CDR2 is FQGNSA in the germline V gene. The CDR3 runs to 15 residues.

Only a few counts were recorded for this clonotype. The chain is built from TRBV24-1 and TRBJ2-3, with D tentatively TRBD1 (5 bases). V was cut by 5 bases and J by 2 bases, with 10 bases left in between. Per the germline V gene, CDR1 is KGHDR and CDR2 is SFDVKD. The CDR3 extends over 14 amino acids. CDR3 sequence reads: CATSVDKTTDTQYF. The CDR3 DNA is TGTGCCACCAGTGTGGACAAGACCACAGATACGCAGTATTTT.

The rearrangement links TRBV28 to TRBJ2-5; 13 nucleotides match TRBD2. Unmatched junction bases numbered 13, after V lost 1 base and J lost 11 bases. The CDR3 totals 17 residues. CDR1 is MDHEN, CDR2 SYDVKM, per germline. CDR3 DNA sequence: TGTGCCAGCAGTTTATCGGGACTAGCGGGACCCTACAATGAGCAGTACTTC. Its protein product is CASSLSGLAGPYNEQYF.

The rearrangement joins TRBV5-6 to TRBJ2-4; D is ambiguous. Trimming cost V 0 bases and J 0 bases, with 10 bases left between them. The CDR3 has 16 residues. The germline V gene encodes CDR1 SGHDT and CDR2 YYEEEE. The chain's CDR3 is CASSLASALAKNIQYF. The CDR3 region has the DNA TGTGCCAGCAGCTTGGCCAGCGCACTAGCCAAAAACATTCAGTACTTC.